These 30 T cell receptor beta chains were sequenced from one sample in a study of blood T cell repertoires in COVID-19. The repertoire was sequenced with immunoSEQ multiplex PCR; TCRdb's copy has only in-frame clones and lacks some. The sample contains about 140,000 clones, around nine tenths of which appear only once. The sequencing sample was made of peripheral blood. The receptor set was obtained from a man between 60 and 70 years old with active or convalescent COVID-19.

This clone was recorded a few times. The CDR3 nucleotides are TGTGCCAGCGGTAGAGCGGGGGGGCGCATTAACGAGCAGTACTTC. Translated, it gives CASGRAGGRINEQYF. The chain employs TRBV6-5 and TRBJ2-7, with 10 positions matching TRBD2. The trim removed 8 bases at V and 5 bases at J, leaving 12 bases unmatched. Germline assignment: CDR1 MNHEY and CDR2 SVGAGI. CDR3 length equals 15 residues.

The chain employs TRBV29-1 and TRBJ1-4; D may be TRBD1 (6 bases). Trimming pared 6 bases from V and 8 bases from J, leaving 19 bases between. CDR3 length equals 14 residues. From germline, CDR1 is SQVTM and CDR2 ANQGSEA. The CDR3 DNA reads as TGCAGCGTGGAACTGGACAGTCGTCGGGAAAAACTGTTTTTT. Translated: CSVELDSRREKLFF.

This clone was observed a single time. At one boundary the junction diverges from the germline segment, which might be a read error. The chain joins TRBV7-7 to TRBJ2-5; the D is unclear. The CDR3 is 15 residues long. Germline V lookup: CDR1 SSHAT, CDR2 FNYEAQ (reference sequence). For the CDR3, the DNA is TGTGCTAGCAGCTTTGGCGGCTCCTACCAAGAGACCCAGTACTTC. This gives the protein CASSFGGSYQETQYF.

This chain links TRBV10-3 with TRBJ2-3; D is perhaps TRBD2 (5 bases). Germline lookup yields CDR1 ENHRY and CDR2 SYGVKD. CDR3 length: 14 residues. The V end was cut by 7 bases, the J end by 2 bases, with 13 bases between. The CDR3 DNA is TGTGCCATCACTAAAGGACGGGACACAGATACGCAGTATTTT. Its protein product is CAITKGRDTDTQYF.

This clone showed up just a few times. The rearrangement uses TRBV7-9 and TRBJ1-5, with 7 positions matching TRBD1. The germline CDR1 and CDR2 sequences are SEHNR and FQNEAQ (reference sequence). This CDR3 comprises 14 residues. V dropped 2 bases and J dropped 5; count of bases not matched to a gene: 3. The CDR3 DNA is TGTGCCAGCAGCTTAACAGGGGACGATCAGCCCCAGCATTTT. It specifies CASSLTGDDQPQHF.

The rearrangement uses TRBV7-9 and TRBJ1-5; 10 bases are shared with TRBD1. Germline V lookup: CDR1 SEHNR, CDR2 FQNEAQ (reference sequence). V lost 5 bases and J lost 0; bases outside the gene matches: 1. The CDR3 loop spans 15 amino acids. CDR3 DNA: TGTGCCAGCAGCCGACAGGGGGCTAGCAATCAGCCCCAGCATTTT. It is translated as CASSRQGASNQPQHF. Based on the CDR3 plus reference TRBV7-9 and TRBJ1-5, the full variable domain is DTGVSQNPRHKITKRGQNVTFRCDPISEHNRLYWYRQTLGQGPEFLTYFQNEAQLEKSRLLSDRFSAERPKGSFSTLEIQRTEQGDSAMYLCASSRQGASNQPQHFGDGTRLSIL.

J is TRBJ2-1 and V is TRBV6-6, with 8 bases matching TRBD2. The germline V gene encodes CDR1 MNHNY and CDR2 SVGAGI (reference sequence). V was clipped by 5 bases and J by 8 bases; unmatched bases: 8. The CDR3 covers 14 residues. In DNA, the CDR3 is TGTGCCAGCAGTACCCCGGGGGGGCGCCATGAGCAGTTCTTC. Its protein product is CASSTPGGRHEQFF.

This clone was observed once. The chain combines TRBV24-1 with TRBJ2-1; D is uncertain. The length of the CDR3 is 12 residues. V was cut by 1 base and J by 8 bases, with 5 bases left in between. CDR1 and CDR2 (germline): KGHDR, SFDVKD. DNA of the CDR3: TGTGCCACCAGTGATTTACAGCATGAGCAGTTCTTC. Protein product: CATSDLQHEQFF.

The genes are TRBV19 and TRBJ2-6; 9 bases agree with TRBD1. The junction had 7 bases not matched to a gene; V was cut back by 4 bases and J by 0 bases. Germline-derived CDR1 and CDR2 are LNHDA and SQIVND (reference sequence). The CDR3 has 18 amino acids. For the CDR3, the DNA is TGTGCCAGTAGTAAAGGGACAGGGATAAACTCTGGGGCCAACGTCCTGACTTTC. This gives the protein CASSKGTGINSGANVLTF.

The chain recombines TRBV6-5 with TRBJ2-1, with TRBD2 matching over 9 bases. The CDR3 is 16 residues long. V shed 4 bases, J shed 6 bases, and the junction held 10 bases outside the gene matches. In germline, CDR1 is MNHEY, CDR2 SVGAGI. The CDR3 region has the DNA TGTGCCAGCAGTTTTTTCTCAGCGGGAGGACGCAATGAGCAGTTCTTC. Residues: CASSFFSAGGRNEQFF.

This clone was counted only a few times. J is TRBJ2-2 and V is TRBV7-9; perhaps TRBD1 as D (5 bases). The germline V and J ends were trimmed by 5 bases and 1 base, with 11 bases remaining between them. Germline V CDR1 and CDR2: SEHNR, FQNEAQ (reference sequence). The CDR3 runs 15 residues. CDR3 in amino acids: CASSPGMGNTGELFF. DNA for the CDR3: TGTGCCAGCAGCCCAGGGATGGGGAACACCGGGGAGCTGTTTTTT.

The rearrangement links TRBV28 to TRBJ1-1, with 7 positions matching TRBD1. The CDR3 is 15 amino acids. Germline CDR1 MDHEN, CDR2 SYDVKM. V gave up 5 bases and J gave up 1 base; unmatched junction bases: 7. CDR3 in DNA: TGTGCCAGCAGTCCCTGGACAGGTCAGAACACTGAAGCTTTCTTT. Translated: CASSPWTGQNTEAFF.

V is TRBV28 and J is TRBJ2-4; unclear D gene. Per the germline V gene, CDR1 is MDHEN and CDR2 is SYDVKM. The CDR3 totals 14 residues. Trimming cost V 5 bases and J 8 bases, with 16 bases left between them. The CDR3 loop is CASSHYLRGDIQYF. CDR3 nucleotide sequence: TGTGCCAGCAGTCATTACTTACGAGGTGACATTCAGTACTTC.

A few counts support this clone. The gene calls are TRBV7-9 and TRBJ1-2; a possible D gene is TRBD1 (6 bases). The CDR3 runs 15 residues. Germline values: CDR1 SEHNR, CDR2 FQNEAQ (reference sequence). Trimming cost V 5 bases and J 7 bases, with 20 bases left between them. The chain's CDR3 is CASSLTGTTGSGYTF. CDR3 nucleotide sequence: TGTGCCAGCAGCCTAACCGGGACAACGGGGTCTGGCTACACCTTC.

This rearrangement joins TRBV7-8 to TRBJ1-4, with a possible D match to TRBD1 (6 bases). CDR3 length equals 15 residues. Trimming removed 5 bases at V and 5 bases at J, with 15 bases between. Germline CDR1 and CDR2: SGHVS and FQNEAQ. CDR3 residues: CASSVQGGRNEKLFF. DNA of the CDR3: TGTGCCAGCAGCGTACAGGGAGGGAGGAATGAAAAACTGTTTTTT.

The rearrangement uses TRBV4-3 and TRBJ2-3; 10 nucleotides line up with TRBD2. Trimming removed 4 bases from V and 0 bases from J; junction bases left unmatched: 10. CDR3 size: 18 residues. The germline V gene encodes CDR1 LGHNA and CDR2 YSLEER. The CDR3 bases are TGCGCCAGCAGCCTTGGACTAGCGGAGATCCCTAGCACAGATACGCAGTATTTT. Translation gives CASSLGLAEIPSTDTQYF.

The chain recombines TRBV10-1 with TRBJ2-2; a weak D match, TRBD1 (6 bases). Trimming cost V 11 bases and J 1 base, with 14 bases left between them. The CDR3 has 14 amino acids. CDR1 WNHNN and CDR2 SYGVQD come from the germline V gene (reference sequence). The CDR3 DNA reads as TGCGCCGGGGGCCAGACAGGGAACACCGGGGAGCTGTTTTTT. It yields the protein CAGGQTGNTGELFF.

This chain links TRBV12-3 or TRBV12-4 with TRBJ1-2; TRBD1 might be the D (5 bases). The CDR3 is 12 residues long. With 9 bases removed from V and 7 bases from J, the gap between germline ends came to 15 bases. For the CDR3, the DNA is TGTGCCAGGGGGGGAAGAGGACCTGGCTACACCTTC. Its translation is CARGGRGPGYTF.

J is TRBJ1-1 and V is TRBV3-1 (or the pseudogene TRBV3-2); D is ambiguous. The CDR3 consists of 12 residues. V shed 8 bases and J shed 1 base, with 8 bases lying between them. Germline V gene lookup returns CDR1 LGHDT and CDR2 YNNKEL (reference sequence). CDR3: CASQRSNTEAFF. Written as DNA, the CDR3 is TGTGCCAGCCAGCGATCGAACACTGAAGCTTTCTTT.

The rearrangement joins TRBV28 to TRBJ2-1, with D possibly matching TRBD1 (5 bases). CDR1 and CDR2 from the germline V gene are MDHEN and SYDVKM. The CDR3 covers 16 residues. Trimming removed 7 bases at V and 0 bases at J, with 16 bases between. CDR3 region: CASITDKAHSYNEQFF. Written as DNA, the CDR3 is TGTGCCAGCATTACGGACAAGGCGCACTCCTACAATGAGCAGTTCTTC.

This chain joins TRBV6-2 or TRBV6-3 and TRBJ1-5; D is unclear. Germline loops: CDR1 MNHEY, CDR2 SVGEGT. This CDR3 spans 12 amino acids. Trimming left V 2 bases short and J 15 bases short, with 14 bases between. Here the CDR3 reads CASSYADYSGHF. The CDR3 DNA sequence: TGTGCCAGCAGTTACGCCGACTACTCCGGGCATTTT.

This sequence joins TRBV3-1 (or the pseudogene TRBV3-2) and TRBJ1-1; 8 nucleotides match TRBD1. From germline, CDR1 is LGHDT and CDR2 YNNKEL (reference sequence). V lost 3 bases to trimming and J lost 4 bases; unmatched junction nucleotides: 4. This CDR3 has 14 residues. CDR3 amino acids: CASSHLDRGTEAFF. Written as DNA, the CDR3 is TGTGCCAGCAGCCACCTTGACAGGGGCACTGAAGCTTTCTTT.

The rearrangement uses TRBV28 and TRBJ2-1; 8 bases match TRBD2. The V and J ends lost 2 bases and 4 bases, in that order; junction bases with no gene match: 13. There are 18 residues in the CDR3. CDR1 is MDHEN, CDR2 SYDVKM, per germline. CDR3 region: CASSLRRPYGGEYNEQFF. The CDR3 DNA reads as TGTGCCAGCAGTTTACGCCGCCCCTACGGGGGGGAGTACAATGAGCAGTTCTTC.

DNA for the CDR3: TGTGCCAGCAGCCCTACCTGGGGAGGGGGAAACGAGCAGTACTTC. The encoded protein is CASSPTWGGGNEQYF. The chain combines TRBV4-2 with TRBJ2-7; TRBD2 is a possible D gene (7 bases). The CDR3 runs 15 residues. Per the germline V gene, CDR1 is LGHNA and CDR2 is YNFKEQ. The ends were cut back, 4 bases at V and 5 bases at J, with 18 bases in the middle.

V and J are TRBV3-1 (or the pseudogene TRBV3-2) and TRBJ1-2; 9 bases agree with TRBD1. This CDR3 is built from 13 residues. Germline V lookup: CDR1 LGHDT, CDR2 YNNKEL (reference sequence). Trimming cost V 4 bases and J 8 bases; bases outside gene matches: 5. CDR3 region: CASSRGTGQGYTF. CDR3 nucleotide sequence: TGTGCCAGCAGCCGAGGGACAGGGCAGGGCTACACCTTC.

V gene TRBV4-2 combines with J gene TRBJ1-2, with D possibly matching TRBD1 (6 bases). This CDR3 spans 14 amino acids. Germline V gene lookup returns CDR1 LGHNA and CDR2 YNFKEQ. V lost 1 base and J 0 bases, leaving 6 bases between the germline ends. CDR3 bases: TGTGCCAGCAGCCAAGGGACAGCTAACTATGGCTACACCTTC. Translating gives CASSQGTANYGYTF.

The rearrangement joins TRBV7-8 to TRBJ2-7; 10 bases are shared with TRBD2. Germline lookup yields CDR1 SGHVS and CDR2 FQNEAQ. V lost 5 bases to trimming and J lost 4 bases; unmatched junction nucleotides: 2. The CDR3 sequence is 13 residues long. The CDR3 is CASSPTSGYEQYF. CDR3 DNA sequence: TGTGCCAGCAGCCCGACTAGCGGGTACGAGCAGTACTTC.

This clone has a handful of counts. The chain carries TRBV5-5 and TRBJ2-3, with 9 bases that match TRBD1. V lost 5 bases and J lost 2; bases outside the gene matches: 6. The CDR3 sequence is 15 residues long. CDR1 SGHKS and CDR2 YYEKEE come from the germline V gene (reference sequence). This chain's CDR3 is CASRNRGLPTDTQYF. DNA of the CDR3: TGTGCCAGCAGGAACAGGGGGCTCCCCACAGATACGCAGTATTTT.

This rearrangement joins TRBV5-4 to TRBJ1-2; D possibly corresponds to TRBD1 (5 bases). V was clipped by 4 bases and J by 4 bases, with 11 bases between them. The CDR3 is made up of 13 amino acids. Germline V gene sequence: CDR1 SGHNT, CDR2 YYREEE (reference sequence). This chain's CDR3 is CASSVDRGYGYTF. The CDR3 DNA sequence: TGTGCCAGCAGCGTCGACAGAGGCTATGGCTACACCTTC.

The chain combines TRBV5-4 with TRBJ1-3; D gene ambiguous. Germline V gene data show CDR1 as SGHNT and CDR2 as YYREEE (reference sequence). The CDR3 extends over 15 amino acids. Trimming cost V 0 bases and J 0 bases, with 7 bases left between them. CDR3 coding DNA: TGTGCCAGCAGCTTGGACCTGAGCTCTGGAAACACCATATATTTT. Translation: CASSLDLSSGNTIYF.